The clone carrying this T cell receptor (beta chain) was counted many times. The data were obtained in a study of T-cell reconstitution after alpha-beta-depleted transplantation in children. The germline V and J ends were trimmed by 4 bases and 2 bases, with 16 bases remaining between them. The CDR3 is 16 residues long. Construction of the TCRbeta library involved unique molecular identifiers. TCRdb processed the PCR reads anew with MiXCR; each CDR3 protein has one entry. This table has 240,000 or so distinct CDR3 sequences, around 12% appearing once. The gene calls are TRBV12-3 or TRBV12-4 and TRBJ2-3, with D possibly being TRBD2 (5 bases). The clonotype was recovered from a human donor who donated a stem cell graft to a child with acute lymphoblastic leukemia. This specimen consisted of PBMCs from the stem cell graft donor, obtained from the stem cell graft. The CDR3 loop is CASSYLTSGSTDTQYF. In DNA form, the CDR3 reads TGTGCCAGCAGTTACCTTACTAGTGGATCCACAGATACGCAGTATTTT.